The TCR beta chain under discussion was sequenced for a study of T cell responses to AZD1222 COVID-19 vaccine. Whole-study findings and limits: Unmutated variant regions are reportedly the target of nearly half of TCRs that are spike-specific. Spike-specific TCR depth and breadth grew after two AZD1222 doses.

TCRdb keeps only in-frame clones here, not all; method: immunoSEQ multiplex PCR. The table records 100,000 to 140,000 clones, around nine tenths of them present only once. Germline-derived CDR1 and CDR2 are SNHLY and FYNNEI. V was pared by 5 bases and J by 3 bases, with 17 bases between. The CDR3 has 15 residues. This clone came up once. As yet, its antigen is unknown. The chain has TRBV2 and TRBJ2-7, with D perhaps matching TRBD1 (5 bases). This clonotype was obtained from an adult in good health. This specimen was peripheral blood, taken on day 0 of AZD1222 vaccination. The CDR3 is CASSTLGQANYEQYF. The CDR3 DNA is TGTGCCAGCAGTACGTTGGGGCAGGCGAACTACGAGCAGTACTTC.